This passage covers 10 T cell receptor beta chains from one sample sequenced in a study of blood T cell repertoires in COVID-19 (TCRdb year 2020). The library came from the immunoSEQ multiplex PCR assay. The table was pulled from immuneACCESS by TCRdb, which kept in-frame rearrangements only. Such tables lose some clones; where checked, under half of the loss comes from unresolved V genes, and the rest has no known cause. This sample has 400,000 to 500,000 clones in its table, and approximately 91% of those were observed once. In total, the top ten clones hold 1.2% to 1.5% of the sample. Sequenced sample: PBMCs or T cells enriched from blood (not recorded which). These receptors originate from a woman between 18 and 30 years old who had been exposed to COVID-19.

This clone was seen a single time. The V call is TRBV7-2, the J call TRBJ2-7; 9 bases are shared with TRBD2. V lost 1 base and J lost 5; bases outside the gene matches: 12. CDR1 SGHTA and CDR2 FQGNSA come from the germline V gene. CDR3 length: 17 amino acids. The CDR3, as DNA: TGTGCCAGCAGCTTAGTGCCGCCGCGGGGGGGAAGGGACGAGCAGTACTTC. Translation gives CASSLVPPRGGRDEQYF.

The chain has TRBV18 and TRBJ1-6, with TRBD1 matching over 7 bases. V lost 6 bases, J lost 7 bases, and 6 bases stayed unmatched. The CDR3 length is 14 residues. Looked up from germline, CDR1 is KGHSH and CDR2 is LQKENI. The CDR3 DNA reads as TGTGCCAGCTCCCGGGGACAGAGCAATTCACCCCTCCACTTT. Translation: CASSRGQSNSPLHF.

The chain is built from TRBV28 and TRBJ1-5, with D perhaps matching TRBD1 (6 bases). The ends were cut back, 6 bases at V and 6 bases at J, with 21 bases in the middle. The CDR3 has 16 residues. From germline, CDR1 is MDHEN and CDR2 SYDVKM. The CDR3 DNA follows: TGTGCCAGCAGATCTGGGAGAGGGGGTTTCGGTCAGCCCCAGCATTTT. Translation: CASRSGRGGFGQPQHF.

This clone was recorded once. The CDR3: CASNGPNQPQHF. The CDR3 DNA reads TGTGCCAGTAATGGCCCGAATCAGCCCCAGCATTTT. The chain combines TRBV19 with TRBJ1-5; D not certain. This CDR3 comprises 12 residues. Trimming took off 7 bases at V and 4 bases at J, with 8 bases between the two ends. Germline CDR1 LNHDA, CDR2 SQIVND (reference sequence). The complete variable domain, with remaining parts taken from reference TRBV19 and TRBJ1-5, reads DGGITQSPKYLFRKEGQNVTLSCEQNLNHDAMYWYRQDPGQGLRLIYYSQIVNDFQKGDIAEGYSVSREKKESFPLTVTSAQKNPTAFYLCASNGPNQPQHFGDGTRLSIL.

The J gene is TRBJ2-7, the V gene TRBV19, with 8 bases fitting TRBD2. This CDR3 contains 18 residues. Per the germline V gene, CDR1 is LNHDA and CDR2 is SQIVND (reference sequence). V dropped 4 bases and J dropped 0; count of bases not matched to a gene: 14. The CDR3 DNA reads TGTGCCAGTAGTACAAGAGTATCAGGGCGGGGGGACTCCTACGAGCAGTACTTC. It specifies CASSTRVSGRGDSYEQYF.

As DNA, the CDR3 is TGTGCCAGCAGTTGGCCCGGGACAGGGATCTACGAGCAGTACTTC. Its protein is CASSWPGTGIYEQYF. J is TRBJ2-7 and V is TRBV27; 9 nucleotides align to TRBD1. The V and J ends lost 4 bases and 3 bases, in that order; junction bases with no gene match: 7. Per germline, CDR1 MNHEY and CDR2 SMNVEV (reference sequence). The CDR3 consists of 15 residues.

The V gene is TRBV23-1, the J gene TRBJ2-2; TRBD1 matches at 10 bases. TRBV23-1 is annotated as an ORF whose role is uncertain. CDR3 length: 21 residues. The ends lost 3 bases at V and 1 base at J; junction bases unmatched: 17. CDR3 loop: CASSHRWGTGVPTMNTGELFF. CDR3 sequence (DNA): TGCGCCAGCAGTCATAGGTGGGGGACAGGGGTCCCTACTATGAACACCGGGGAGCTGTTTTTT.

This clone was seen a single time. The V and J genes are TRBV9 and TRBJ2-3, with D possibly TRBD2 on 7 matching bases. The CDR3 is 16 amino acids. Per the germline V gene, CDR1 is SGDLS and CDR2 is YYNGEE. V gave up 3 bases and J gave up 0 bases, with 14 bases separating them. The CDR3 DNA follows: TGTGCCAGCAGCGCGTTTGAGGGGGGGAGCACAGATACGCAGTATTTT. It codes for CASSAFEGGSTDTQYF.

The gene calls are TRBV4-3 and TRBJ2-7, with 7 nucleotides matching TRBD2. The V gene's germline CDR1 is LGHNA and CDR2 YSLEER. This CDR3 has 14 amino acids. With 2 bases clipped from V and 0 bases from J, the junction kept 1 base outside the gene matches. CDR3 sequence: CASSQTGGSYEQYF. The CDR3 nucleotides read TGCGCCAGCAGCCAAACGGGGGGCTCCTACGAGCAGTACTTC.

The CDR3 nucleotides read TGCACCAGCAGCCACCGGGACTCTTCAGTGCGGCCCTTTGAAGCTTTCTTT. Translating it yields CTSSHRDSSVRPFEAFF. The rearrangement uses TRBV1 and TRBJ1-1. TRBV1 has pseudogene status. CDR3 length: 17 residues.